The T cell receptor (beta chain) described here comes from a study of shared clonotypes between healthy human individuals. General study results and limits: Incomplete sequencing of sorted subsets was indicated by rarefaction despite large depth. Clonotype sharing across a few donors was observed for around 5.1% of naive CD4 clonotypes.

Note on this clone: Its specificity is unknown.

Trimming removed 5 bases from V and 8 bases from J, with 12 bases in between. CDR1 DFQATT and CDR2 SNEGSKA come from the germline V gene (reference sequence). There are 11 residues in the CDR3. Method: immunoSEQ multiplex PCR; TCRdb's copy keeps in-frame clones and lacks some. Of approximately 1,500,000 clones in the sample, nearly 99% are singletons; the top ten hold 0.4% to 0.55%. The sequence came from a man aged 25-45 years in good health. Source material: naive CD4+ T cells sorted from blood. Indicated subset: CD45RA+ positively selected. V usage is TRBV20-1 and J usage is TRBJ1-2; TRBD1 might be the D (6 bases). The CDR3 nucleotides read TGCAGTGCTGGTTCGGGGGGCGGCTACACCTTC. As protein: CSAGSGGGYTF.